The sample holds one count of the clone carrying this TCR beta chain. The antigen is unknown. Germline CDR1 and CDR2: MNHEY and SVGAGI. CDR3 length equals 14 residues. This record comes from a study of OX40 agonist ivuxolimab in advanced cancers. Findings of the study overall: Averaged across samples, CD8+ T cells carried more expanded clones than CD4+ did.

Method: immunoSEQ multiplex PCR; TCRdb's copy keeps in-frame clones and lacks some. This repertoire shows just under 80,000 clones, 84% found once; its top ten account for 20% to 25%. The sequence was collected from an adult with an advanced solid tumor such as melanoma, head and neck, liver or kidney cancer. The rearrangement uses TRBV6-5 and TRBJ2-5; D unresolved. Matching the DNA end better, TRBJ2-7 makes the J call doubtful. The sample was CD4+ or CD8+ T cells sorted from blood, taken in a trial of the OX40 agonist ivuxolimab. The CDR3 DNA reads TGTGCCAGCCATAACCCGACATTCCCCTACGAGCAGTACTTC. Translated: CASHNPTFPYEQYF.